One sample yielded the 21 T cell receptor beta chains listed below, sequenced in a study of cytomegalovirus exposure and HLA in healthy donors. Produced via immunoSEQ multiplex PCR; TCRdb's table is partial and in-frame only. The table lists some 150,000 clones, 80% to 90% of them singletons. The sequenced sample was PBMCs. The receptor set was obtained from a woman aged 18 to 35 in good health and CMV-seropositive.

The rearrangement joins TRBV19 to TRBJ1-3; D remains ambiguous. The CDR3 has 14 residues. In germline, CDR1 is LNHDA, CDR2 SQIVND (reference sequence). The V end lost 10 bases, the J end lost 4 bases, and 17 bases lay between the germline ends. The CDR3 here is CATSPRVFGNTIYF. CDR3 coding DNA: TGTGCCACCTCCCCCCGCGTTTTCGGAAACACCATATATTTT.

This chain links TRBV5-1 with TRBJ1-2, with a tentative D call TRBD1 (5 bases). This CDR3 is 13 amino acids long. The germline CDR1 and CDR2 sequences are SGHRS and YFSETQ. V was trimmed by 2 bases and J by 7 bases, leaving 12 bases between them. DNA for the CDR3: TGCGCCAGCAGCTTTCCAGGGTTGACTGGCTACACCTTC. It specifies CASSFPGLTGYTF.

V gene TRBV14 combines with J gene TRBJ1-6; D is unclear. The V gene's germline CDR1 is SGHDN and CDR2 FVKESK. With 0 bases removed from V and 7 bases from J, the gap between germline ends came to 10 bases. The CDR3 consists of 15 residues. The CDR3 DNA sequence: TGTGCCAGCAGCCAAGACTGGCCAGTGAATTCACCCCTCCACTTT. Its protein is CASSQDWPVNSPLHF. The entire variable domain, with the rest obtained from reference TRBV14 and TRBJ1-6, is as follows: EAGVTQFPSHSVIEKGQTVTLRCDPISGHDNLYWYRRVMGKEIKFLLHFVKESKQDESGMPNNRFLAERTGGTYSTLKVQPAELEDSGVYFCASSQDWPVNSPLHFGNGTRLTVT.

This clone was picked up one time. The CDR3 nucleotides are TGTGCCAGCACAGCTAGGACTAGCGGGAGCACAGATACGCAGTATTTT. This encodes CASTARTSGSTDTQYF. V is TRBV19 and J is TRBJ2-3, with TRBD2 matching 11 bases. The ends lost 9 bases at V and 0 bases at J; junction bases unmatched: 8. Germline loops: CDR1 LNHDA, CDR2 SQIVND (reference sequence). This CDR3 region has 16 residues.

The V call is TRBV5-8, the J call TRBJ2-3; D is possibly TRBD2 (6 bases). V was cut by 6 bases and J by 2 bases, with 16 bases left in between. The CDR3 is 15 amino acids. The V gene's germline CDR1 is SGHTS and CDR2 YDEGEE. This CDR3 is CASNPRGTLTDTQYF. The CDR3 region has the DNA TGTGCCAGCAATCCCCGAGGGACTCTCACAGATACGCAGTATTTT. Combining the CDR3 with reference TRBV5-8 and TRBJ2-3 gives the whole variable domain EAGVTQSPTHLIKTRGQQATLRCSPISGHTSVYWYQQALGLGLQFLLWYDEGEERNRGNFPPRFSGRQFPNYSSELNVNALELEDSALYLCASNPRGTLTDTQYFGPGTRLTVL.

This sequence joins TRBV5-6 and TRBJ1-1; D unclear. The CDR3 sequence is 14 residues long. The germline V and J ends were trimmed by 2 bases and 1 base, with 9 bases remaining between them. The germline CDR1 and CDR2 sequences are SGHDT and YYEEEE. The CDR3 loop is CASSFKYTNTEAFF. Written as DNA, the CDR3 is TGTGCCAGCAGCTTTAAGTACACGAACACTGAAGCTTTCTTT. Full variable domain (rest looked up from reference TRBV5-6 and TRBJ1-1): DAGVTQSPTHLIKTRGQQVTLRCSPKSGHDTVSWYQQALGQGPQFIFQYYEEEERQRGNFPDRFSGHQFPNYSSELNVNALLLGDSALYLCASSFKYTNTEAFFGQGTRLTVV.

The chain recombines TRBV30 with TRBJ2-5; 9 nucleotides align to TRBD1. From germline, CDR1 is GTSNPN and CDR2 SVGIG (reference sequence). The CDR3 loop spans 17 amino acids. J lost 5 bases, V lost 1 base, and 14 bases had no gene match. This CDR3 is CAWSGGTGLGVGETQYF. In DNA, the CDR3 is TGTGCCTGGAGTGGCGGGACAGGGTTAGGGGTAGGGGAGACCCAGTACTTC.

The rearrangement uses TRBV10-2 and TRBJ2-1, with TRBD1 identical over 10 bases. This CDR3 is built from 13 residues. Germline V gene sequence: CDR1 WSHSY, CDR2 SAAADI. With 5 bases clipped from V and 7 bases from J, the junction kept 2 bases outside the gene matches. CDR3 nucleotides: TGCGCCAGCAGTACGGACAGGGGGAATGAGCAGTTCTTC. Protein product: CASSTDRGNEQFF.

This clone has just one count. The chain recombines TRBV19 with TRBJ2-6; the D is unclear. The V and J ends lost 1 base and 2 bases respectively, with 9 bases between them. The CDR3 sequence is 16 residues long. Germline lookup yields CDR1 LNHDA and CDR2 SQIVND (reference sequence). The CDR3, as DNA: TGTGCCAGTAGTATAGGAGTTGAGCCTGGGGCCAACGTCCTGACTTTC. Its translation: CASSIGVEPGANVLTF.

This sequence joins TRBV6-5 and TRBJ1-2; 11 nucleotides agree with TRBD1. J lost 4 bases, V lost 2 bases, and 3 bases had no gene match. This CDR3 contains 15 residues. CDR1 and CDR2 (germline): MNHEY, SVGAGI. The CDR3 bases are TGTGCCAGCAGTTACGAGGGGACAGGGGGCTATGGCTACACCTTC. The encoded protein is CASSYEGTGGYGYTF.

The chain carries TRBV30 and TRBJ2-7, with no clear D. This CDR3 comprises 12 residues. Germline CDR1 reads GTSNPN; CDR2 reads SVGIG (reference sequence). The germline V and J ends were trimmed by 0 bases and 11 bases, with 14 bases remaining between them. CDR3 nucleotides: TGTGCCTGGAGTGTGTCAGCGCGGCGGAAGTACTTC. Protein product: CAWSVSARRKYF.

The CDR3 loop is CASSRGQGVDGYTF. DNA for the CDR3: TGCGCCAGCAGCCGGGGACAGGGGGTTGATGGCTACACCTTC. This sequence joins TRBV4-3 and TRBJ1-2; 11 nucleotides match TRBD1. This CDR3 has 14 amino acids. Germline V CDR1 and CDR2: LGHNA, YSLEER. After removal of 4 bases from V and 6 bases from J, the junction contained 4 bases not matched to a gene.

This clone was seen only a few times. The rearrangement joins TRBV7-3 to TRBJ1-2, with 9 bases aligning to TRBD1. Trimming took 0 bases from V and 2 from J; bases not matched to a gene: 1. Germline assignment: CDR1 SGHTA and CDR2 FQGTGA. This CDR3 contains 15 residues. DNA for the CDR3: TGTGCCAGCAGCTTAACCGGACAGGGGAACTATGGCTACACCTTC. Encoded protein: CASSLTGQGNYGYTF.

The V gene is TRBV11-2, the J gene TRBJ2-7, with TRBD1 matching over 11 bases. The CDR3 contains 15 residues. V shed 4 bases and J 7 bases; nucleotides not matched to a gene: 9. Per germline, CDR1 SGHAT and CDR2 FQNNGV. CDR3 in DNA: TGTGCCAGCAGCTCGATCTCCGGGACAGGGGGTGAGCAGTACTTC. This gives the protein CASSSISGTGGEQYF.

The rearrangement joins TRBV5-4 to TRBJ2-5; 9 positions match TRBD2. The V gene end was trimmed by 4 bases and the J gene end by 5 bases; junction bases not matched to a gene: 12. The CDR3 is 16 amino acids. Germline V gene data show CDR1 as SGHNT and CDR2 as YYREEE (reference sequence). CDR3 region: CASSGGLASTRETQYF. CDR3 DNA: TGTGCCAGCAGCGGGGGACTAGCATCTACTAGGGAGACCCAGTACTTC.

The rearrangement links TRBV6-4 to TRBJ2-7; maybe TRBD2 (6 bases). This CDR3 has 13 amino acids. Germline V CDR1 and CDR2: MRHNA, SNTAGT. Trimming stripped 4 bases from V and 7 bases from J, with 14 bases between. CDR3 coding DNA: TGTGCCAGCAGTGGGGAGGCTGGGGGAGAGCAGTACTTC. Translated: CASSGEAGGEQYF.

CDR3 residues: CASSLGVQPQHF. CDR3 sequence (DNA): TGTGCCAGCAGCTTAGGAGTTCAGCCCCAGCATTTT. This chain links TRBV7-8 with TRBJ1-5; D gene uncertain. The CDR3 loop spans 12 amino acids. Deletions cut 1 base from V and 6 bases from J, with 4 bases between. Germline CDR1 is SGHVS and CDR2 is FQNEAQ.

The J gene is TRBJ1-6, the V gene TRBV27; D gene ambiguous. Germline CDR1 and CDR2: MNHEY and SMNVEV (reference sequence). Deletions cut 9 bases from V and 7 bases from J, with 13 bases between. The CDR3 sequence is 13 residues long. The CDR3 DNA is TGTGCCAGTACAAGGTCGGGAAATTCACCCCTCCACTTT. As protein: CASTRSGNSPLHF.

This chain joins TRBV5-6 and TRBJ2-1, with TRBD2 as a possible D gene (5 bases). The CDR3 is made up of 12 amino acids. Between the trimmed V and J ends, which lost 0 bases and 12 bases, there was a span of 10 bases. Germline V CDR1 and CDR2: SGHDT, YYEEEE. The CDR3 nucleotides are TGTGCCAGCAGCTTGGCCCCGGGAAGGCAGTTCTTC. It is translated as CASSLAPGRQFF.

This chain uses TRBV27 with TRBJ1-2; tentatively, D is TRBD1 (5 bases). CDR1 is MNHEY and CDR2 is SMNVEV in the germline V gene (reference sequence). The CDR3 length is 13 residues. Trimming removed 0 bases at V and 8 bases at J, with 10 bases between. CDR3: CASSLSGVQGYTF. CDR3 in DNA: TGTGCCAGCAGTTTATCAGGGGTCCAGGGCTACACCTTC.

This chain joins TRBV4-1 and TRBJ1-6; tentative D call: TRBD1 (6 bases). V was trimmed by 2 bases and J by 0 bases, leaving 14 bases between them. Germline V gene data show CDR1 as MGHRA and CDR2 as YSYEKL. This CDR3 comprises 18 residues. The CDR3 DNA reads as TGCGCCAGCAGCCAACTCGGACAGTCGAGCTCCTATAATTCACCCCTCCACTTT. Amino acids: CASSQLGQSSSYNSPLHF.